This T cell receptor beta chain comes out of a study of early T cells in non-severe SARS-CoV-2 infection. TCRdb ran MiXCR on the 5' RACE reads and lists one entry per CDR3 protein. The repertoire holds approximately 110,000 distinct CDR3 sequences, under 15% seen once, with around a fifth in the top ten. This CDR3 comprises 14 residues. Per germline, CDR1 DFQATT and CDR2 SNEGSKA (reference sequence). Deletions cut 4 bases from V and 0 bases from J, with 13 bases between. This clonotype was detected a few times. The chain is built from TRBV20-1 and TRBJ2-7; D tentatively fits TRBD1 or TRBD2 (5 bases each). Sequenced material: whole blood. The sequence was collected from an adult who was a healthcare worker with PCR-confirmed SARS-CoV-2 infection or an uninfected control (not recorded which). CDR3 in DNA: TGCAGTGCTATACGAGGGGCCAGCTCCTACGAGCAGTACTTC. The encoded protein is CSAIRGASSYEQYF.